These 13 T cell receptor beta chains were all obtained from the same sample, sequenced in a study of control samples from healthy donors and cancer patients. TCRdb's table, derived via immunoSEQ multiplex PCR, lists solely in-frame clones and lacks some. The data show approximately 140,000 clones, under 95% seen once. Sequenced: blood. The receptors were gathered from a man aged 35 to 55 in good health.

This clone was observed a single time. The chain recombines TRBV2 with TRBJ1-5; no definite D call. Trimming took off 4 bases at V and 4 bases at J, with 8 bases between the two ends. Germline V gives CDR1 SNHLY, CDR2 FYNNEI. The CDR3 length is 13 residues. CDR3 region: CASSAEPNQPQHF. In DNA form, the CDR3 reads TGTGCCAGCAGTGCTGAACCTAATCAGCCCCAGCATTTT.

V is TRBV7-8 and J is TRBJ2-5; the match to TRBD1 covers 7 bases. The CDR3 covers 13 residues. V trimming: 5 bases; J trimming: 2 bases; junction bases outside the gene matches: 2. Per the germline V gene, CDR1 is SGHVS and CDR2 is FQNEAQ. CDR3 in amino acids: CASSPDRQETQYF. The CDR3 DNA follows: TGTGCCAGCAGCCCGGACAGGCAAGAGACCCAGTACTTC.

This clone appeared a single time. CDR3: CASSQEPYSGNTIYF. CDR3 bases: TGTGCCAGCAGCCAAGAACCCTACTCTGGAAACACCATATATTTT. The chain combines TRBV3-1 (or the pseudogene TRBV3-2) with TRBJ1-3; D not certain. V dropped 0 bases and J dropped 0 bases, with 6 bases sitting between them. The germline gives CDR1 LGHDT, CDR2 YNNKEL (reference sequence). The CDR3 consists of 15 residues.

This clone was observed once. The rearrangement uses TRBV7-2 and TRBJ2-7; D not resolved. Trimming removed 5 bases at V and 2 bases at J, with 16 bases between. Germline V gene data show CDR1 as SGHTA and CDR2 as FQGNSA. The CDR3 has 15 residues. CDR3 protein: CASSASLLATYEQYF. In DNA, the CDR3 is TGTGCCAGCAGCGCTTCCCTCCTGGCAACCTACGAGCAGTACTTC. Full variable domain (remainder filled in from reference TRBV7-2 and TRBJ2-7): GAGVSQSPSNKVTEKGKDVELRCDPISGHTALYWYRQSLGQGLEFLIYFQGNSAPDKSGLPSDRFSAERTGGSVSTLTIQRTQQEDSAVYLCASSASLLATYEQYFGPGTRLTVT.

The chain couples TRBV3-1 (or the pseudogene TRBV3-2) to TRBJ2-7; tentative D call: TRBD1 (5 bases). The germline V gene has CDR1 LGHDT and CDR2 YNNKEL (reference sequence). CDR3 length: 13 amino acids. V shed 0 bases and J shed 6 bases, with 9 bases lying between them. CDR3 in amino acids: CASSQDLQGEQYF. The CDR3, as DNA: TGTGCCAGCAGCCAAGATCTCCAGGGCGAGCAGTACTTC.

The CDR3, as DNA: TGCGCCAGCAGCCAAGAATGGAGGATTAGCAATCAGCCCCAGCATTTT. Its protein is CASSQEWRISNQPQHF. This sequence joins TRBV4-1 and TRBJ1-5; D is ambiguous. Germline V gene data show CDR1 as MGHRA and CDR2 as YSYEKL. The CDR3 consists of 16 residues. V lost 0 bases, J lost 0 bases, and 9 bases lay in between.

This rearrangement joins TRBV12-5 to TRBJ2-7; no clear D. CDR3 size: 13 residues. Germline CDR1 is LGHNT and CDR2 is FRNRAP. V gave up 4 bases and J gave up 0 bases, with 7 bases separating them. CDR3 region: CASGWQPSYEQYF. Written as DNA, the CDR3 is TGTGCTAGTGGTTGGCAGCCCTCCTACGAGCAGTACTTC.

The rearrangement uses TRBV9 and TRBJ1-5; weak D call: TRBD1 (6 bases). The germline gives CDR1 SGDLS, CDR2 YYNGEE. There are 14 residues in the CDR3. Trimming removed 2 bases from V and 8 bases from J, with 14 bases in between. The DNA of the CDR3 is TGTGCCAGCAGCGTGACAGGTCTCAAGGAGCCCCAGCATTTT. Its translation is CASSVTGLKEPQHF.

The chain has TRBV15 and TRBJ2-1; D remains unclear. Germline V CDR1 and CDR2: LNHNV, YYDKDF (reference sequence). This CDR3 region has 12 residues. The germline V and J ends were trimmed by 1 base and 3 bases, with 1 base remaining between them. This chain's CDR3 is CATSRVYNEQFF. CDR3 DNA: TGTGCCACCAGCAGAGTCTACAATGAGCAGTTCTTC.

This chain connects TRBV6-6 to TRBJ1-1, with a tentative D call TRBD1 (5 bases). V was cut by 8 bases and J by 1 base, with 11 bases left in between. Germline V gives CDR1 MNHNY, CDR2 SVGAGI (reference sequence). This CDR3 is 13 amino acids long. CDR3: CASCRDGNTEAFF. In nucleotides, the CDR3 is TGTGCCAGCTGCCGGGACGGGAACACTGAAGCTTTCTTT.

The table lists this clone with a few counts. This chain connects TRBV10-2 to TRBJ1-1; no clear D gene. V was cut by 0 bases and J by 5 bases, with 16 bases left in between. The CDR3 sequence is 16 residues long. Germline V gives CDR1 WSHSY, CDR2 SAAADI. The CDR3 DNA follows: TGCGCCAGCAGTGAGTCATGGACGGGCAAGGTGACTGAAGCTTTCTTT. As protein: CASSESWTGKVTEAFF.

The rearrangement joins TRBV11-3 to TRBJ2-7, with D unresolved. The V end lost 1 base, the J end lost 3 bases, and 7 bases lay between the germline ends. The CDR3 totals 13 residues. CDR1 and CDR2 from the germline V gene are SGHNT and YENEEA. The CDR3 DNA sequence: TGTGCCAGCAGCTTAGGCCTGCACTACGAGCAGTACTTC. It is translated as CASSLGLHYEQYF.

The chain is built from TRBV19 and TRBJ1-1; a possible D gene is TRBD1 (5 bases). Trimming took 8 bases from V and 3 from J, leaving 19 bases between them. The CDR3 spans 15 residues. Germline V lookup: CDR1 LNHDA, CDR2 SQIVND (reference sequence). DNA of the CDR3: TGTGCCAGTCGTCTCATGGGGGTAGTGGACACTGAAGCTTTCTTT. Residues: CASRLMGVVDTEAFF.